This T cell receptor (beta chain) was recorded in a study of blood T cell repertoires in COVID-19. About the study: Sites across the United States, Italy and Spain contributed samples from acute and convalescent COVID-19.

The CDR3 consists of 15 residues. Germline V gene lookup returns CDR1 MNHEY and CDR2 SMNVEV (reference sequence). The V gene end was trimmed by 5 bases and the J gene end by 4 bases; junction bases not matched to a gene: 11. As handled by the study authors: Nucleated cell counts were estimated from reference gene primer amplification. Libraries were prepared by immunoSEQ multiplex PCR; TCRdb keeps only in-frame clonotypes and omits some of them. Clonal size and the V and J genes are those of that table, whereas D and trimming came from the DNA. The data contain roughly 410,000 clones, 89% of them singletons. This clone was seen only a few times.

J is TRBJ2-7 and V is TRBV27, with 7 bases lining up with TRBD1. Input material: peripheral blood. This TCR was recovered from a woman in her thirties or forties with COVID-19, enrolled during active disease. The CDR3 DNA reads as TGTGCCAGCAGTCCCGCGGTCGGGACAGATTACGAGCAGTACTTC. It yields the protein CASSPAVGTDYEQYF.